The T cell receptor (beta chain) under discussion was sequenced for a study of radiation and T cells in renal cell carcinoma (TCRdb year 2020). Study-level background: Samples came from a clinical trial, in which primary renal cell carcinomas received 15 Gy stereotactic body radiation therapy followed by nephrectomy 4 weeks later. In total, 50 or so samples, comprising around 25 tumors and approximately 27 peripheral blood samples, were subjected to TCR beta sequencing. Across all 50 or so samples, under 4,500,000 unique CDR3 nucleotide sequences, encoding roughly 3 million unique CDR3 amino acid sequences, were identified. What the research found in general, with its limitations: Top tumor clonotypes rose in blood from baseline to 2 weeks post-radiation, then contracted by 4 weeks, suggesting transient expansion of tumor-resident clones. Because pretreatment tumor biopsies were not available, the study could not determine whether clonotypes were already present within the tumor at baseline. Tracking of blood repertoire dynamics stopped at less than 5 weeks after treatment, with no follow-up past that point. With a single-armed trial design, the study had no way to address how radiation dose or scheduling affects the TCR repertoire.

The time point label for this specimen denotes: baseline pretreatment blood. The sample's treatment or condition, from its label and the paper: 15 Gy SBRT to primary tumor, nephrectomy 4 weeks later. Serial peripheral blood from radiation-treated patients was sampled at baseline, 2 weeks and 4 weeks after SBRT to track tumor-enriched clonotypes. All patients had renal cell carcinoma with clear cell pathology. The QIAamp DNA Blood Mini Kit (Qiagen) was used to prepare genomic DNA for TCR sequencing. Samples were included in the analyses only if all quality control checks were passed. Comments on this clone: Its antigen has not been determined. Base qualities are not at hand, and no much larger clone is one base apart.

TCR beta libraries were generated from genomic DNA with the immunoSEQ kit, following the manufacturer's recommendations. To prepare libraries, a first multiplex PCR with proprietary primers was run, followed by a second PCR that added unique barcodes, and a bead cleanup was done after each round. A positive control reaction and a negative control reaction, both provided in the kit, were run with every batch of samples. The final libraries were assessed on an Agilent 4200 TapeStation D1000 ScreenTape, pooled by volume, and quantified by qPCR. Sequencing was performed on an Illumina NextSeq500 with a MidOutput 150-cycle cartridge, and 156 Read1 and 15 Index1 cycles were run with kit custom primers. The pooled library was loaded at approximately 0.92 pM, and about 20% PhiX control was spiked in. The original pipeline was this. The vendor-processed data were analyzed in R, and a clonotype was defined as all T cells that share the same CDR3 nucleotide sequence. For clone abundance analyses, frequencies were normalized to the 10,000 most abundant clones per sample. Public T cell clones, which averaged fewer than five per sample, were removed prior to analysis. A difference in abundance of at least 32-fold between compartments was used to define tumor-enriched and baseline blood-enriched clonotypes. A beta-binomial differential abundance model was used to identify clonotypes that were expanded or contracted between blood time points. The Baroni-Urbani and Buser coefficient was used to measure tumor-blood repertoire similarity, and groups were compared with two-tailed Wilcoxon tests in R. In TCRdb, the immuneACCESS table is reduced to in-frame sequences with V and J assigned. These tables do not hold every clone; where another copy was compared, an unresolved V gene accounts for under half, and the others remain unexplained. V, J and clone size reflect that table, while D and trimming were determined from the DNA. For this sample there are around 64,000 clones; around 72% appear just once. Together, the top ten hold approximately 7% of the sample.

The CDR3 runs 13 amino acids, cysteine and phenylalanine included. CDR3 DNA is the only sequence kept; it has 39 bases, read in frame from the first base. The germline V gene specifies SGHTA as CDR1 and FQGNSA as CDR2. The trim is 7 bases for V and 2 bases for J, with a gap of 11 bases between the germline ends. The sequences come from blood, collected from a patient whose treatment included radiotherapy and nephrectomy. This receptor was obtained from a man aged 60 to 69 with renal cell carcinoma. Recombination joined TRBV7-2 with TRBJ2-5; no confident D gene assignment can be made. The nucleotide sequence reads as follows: TGTGCCAGCACATCGACGGAACAAGAGACCCAGTACTTC. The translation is CASTSTEQETQYF.